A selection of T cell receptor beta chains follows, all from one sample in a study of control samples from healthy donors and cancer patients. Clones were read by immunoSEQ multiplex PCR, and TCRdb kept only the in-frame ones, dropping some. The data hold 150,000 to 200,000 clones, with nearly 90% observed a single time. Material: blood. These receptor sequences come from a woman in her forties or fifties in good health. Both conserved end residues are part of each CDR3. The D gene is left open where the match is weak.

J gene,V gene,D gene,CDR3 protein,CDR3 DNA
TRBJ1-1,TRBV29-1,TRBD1,CSVGQGGEPTEAFF,TGCAGCGTCGGACAGGGCGGGGAGCCCACTGAAGCTTTCTTT
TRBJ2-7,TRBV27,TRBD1,CASRRTPGQLLEQYF,TGTGCCAGCAGACGAACCCCGGGACAGCTGCTGGAGCAGTACTTC
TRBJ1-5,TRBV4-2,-,CASSQERQGGQPQHF,TGTGCCAGCAGCCAAGAACGCCAGGGTGGTCAGCCCCAGCATTTT
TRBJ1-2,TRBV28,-,CASGAFDGYTF,TGTGCCAGTGGGGCATTCGACGGCTACACCTTC
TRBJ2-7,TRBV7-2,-,CASSSNSVSSYEQYF,TGTGCCAGCAGCTCCAATTCCGTGAGCTCCTACGAGCAGTACTTC
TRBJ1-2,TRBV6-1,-,CASSEPGRIYGYTF,TGTGCCAGCAGTGAACCCGGGCGGATCTATGGCTACACCTTC
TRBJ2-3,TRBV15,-,CATSTGIQDTQYF,TGTGCCACCAGCACCGGGATTCAAGATACGCAGTATTTT
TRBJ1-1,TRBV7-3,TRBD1,CASSSDVRQGLLNTEAFF,TGTGCCAGCAGCTCCGACGTTAGACAGGGGCTATTGAACACTGAAGCTTTCTTT
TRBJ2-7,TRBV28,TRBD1,CASSGGDRVAYEQYF,TGTGCCAGCAGTGGGGGGGACAGGGTGGCCTACGAGCAGTACTTC
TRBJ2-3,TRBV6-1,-,CASSEASPTDTQYF,TGTGCCAGCAGTGAAGCTTCCCCCACAGATACGCAGTATTTT
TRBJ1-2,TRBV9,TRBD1,CASSVDRGIGYTF,TGTGCCAGCAGCGTTGACAGGGGGATTGGCTACACCTTC
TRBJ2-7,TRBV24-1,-,CATGGGSEQYF,TGTGCCACGGGGGGCGGGAGCGAGCAGTACTTC
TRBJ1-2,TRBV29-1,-,CSVEDRVFGYTF,TGCAGCGTTGAAGACAGGGTGTTCGGCTACACCTTC